This passage covers 24 T cell receptor beta chains from one sample sequenced in a study of T cell changes during pregnancy in multiple sclerosis. The method was immunoSEQ multiplex PCR; TCRdb's version includes in-frame clones alone and lacks a portion of them. The repertoire holds more than 55,000 clones, with less than 95% as singletons. The source material was peripheral blood, sampled in the third trimester of pregnancy. The origin of the receptors is a female donor in good health, enrolled as a control in a pregnancy study.

A single count supports this clone. V and J are TRBV6-1 and TRBJ1-1; D is undetermined. Germline CDR1 reads MNHNS; CDR2 reads SASEGT. CDR3 size: 16 residues. Trimming took off 4 bases at V and 2 bases at J, with 17 bases between the two ends. DNA for the CDR3: TGTGCCAGCAGTGGGACGGACTTTGGGATAAACACTGAAGCTTTCTTT. Its translation is CASSGTDFGINTEAFF.

This clone occurred once. This chain links TRBV2 with TRBJ2-6, with 7 bases aligning to TRBD1. CDR1 and CDR2 from the germline V gene are SNHLY and FYNNEI. The CDR3 runs 16 residues. After removal of 7 bases from V and 0 bases from J, the junction contained 6 bases not matched to a gene. The CDR3 nucleotides are TGTGCCAGCACCGACAGGGCGAGCTCTGGGGCCAACGTCCTGACTTTC. Protein product: CASTDRASSGANVLTF.

This clone turned up a few times. The chain carries TRBV27 and TRBJ1-1; 8 bases line up with TRBD1. CDR3 length equals 14 residues. J was trimmed by 0 bases and V by 5 bases; bases with no gene match: 2. The germline V gene has CDR1 MNHEY and CDR2 SMNVEV (reference sequence). The CDR3 DNA follows: TGTGCCAGCAGTGTGACAGGGGTGAACACTGAAGCTTTCTTT. Translating it yields CASSVTGVNTEAFF.

V usage is TRBV7-9 and J usage is TRBJ2-2, with 8 bases aligning to TRBD2. Germline CDR1 is SEHNR and CDR2 is FQNEAQ (reference sequence). The CDR3 sequence is 17 residues long. With 1 base clipped from V and 2 bases from J, the junction kept 6 bases outside the gene matches. CDR3 loop: CASSLGGLEGNTGELFF. The CDR3 bases are TGTGCCAGCAGCTTAGGGGGACTAGAGGGAAACACCGGGGAGCTGTTTTTT.

This chain joins TRBV10-3 and TRBJ1-2; no firm D call. This CDR3 region has 12 residues. CDR1 is ENHRY, CDR2 SYGVKD, per germline. Trimming stripped 2 bases from V and 4 bases from J, with 5 bases between. The CDR3, as DNA: TGTGCCATCAGTGAGGACACCTATGGCTACACCTTC. Its translation: CAISEDTYGYTF.

In its sample, this clone was seen a few times. V and J are TRBV7-2 and TRBJ1-2, with D tentatively TRBD1 (5 bases). This CDR3 contains 14 residues. Per germline, CDR1 SGHTA and CDR2 FQGNSA. The V end was cut by 8 bases, the J end by 0 bases, with 13 bases between. CDR3 in amino acids: CASGRGTANYGYTF. CDR3 in DNA: TGTGCCAGCGGGAGGGGCACGGCTAACTATGGCTACACCTTC.

The chain combines TRBV19 with TRBJ2-7; the match to TRBD1 covers 10 bases. With V trimmed by 5 bases and J by 6 bases, 7 bases remained unmatched. The CDR3 loop spans 14 amino acids. Germline lookup yields CDR1 LNHDA and CDR2 SQIVND (reference sequence). CDR3 amino acids: CASSPGQGVREQYF. The DNA of the CDR3 is TGTGCCAGTAGTCCAGGACAGGGGGTTCGCGAGCAGTACTTC.

This clone was seen only once. The rearrangement links TRBV7-2 to TRBJ2-3; 12 bases align to TRBD2. V shed 1 base and J 4 bases; nucleotides not matched to a gene: 3. This CDR3 has 16 amino acids. Looked up from germline, CDR1 is SGHTA and CDR2 is FQGNSA. The CDR3 coding sequence is TGTGCCAGCAGCTTAGGGAGACTAGCGGGGGCAGATACGCAGTATTTT. This sequence encodes CASSLGRLAGADTQYF.

The V and J genes are TRBV6-5 and TRBJ2-3, with 12 positions matching TRBD2. Germline loops: CDR1 MNHEY, CDR2 SVGAGI. The length of the CDR3 is 15 residues. V trimming: 8 bases; J trimming: 8 bases; junction bases outside the gene matches: 11. In DNA, the CDR3 is TGTGCCAGCGGGGGGCTAGCGGGGGGGCAGGTTACGCAGTATTTT. As protein: CASGGLAGGQVTQYF.

This clone was detected only once. The chain has TRBV6-1 and TRBJ2-7; 8 bases line up with TRBD1. Trimming took 6 bases from V and 3 from J; bases not matched to a gene: 4. From germline, CDR1 is MNHNS and CDR2 SASEGT. The CDR3 is made up of 13 amino acids. The CDR3 nucleotides are TGTGCCAGCAGGCGGACAGGGAACTACGAGCAGTACTTC. It yields the protein CASRRTGNYEQYF.

The chain links TRBV7-2 to TRBJ1-2; D not resolved. V was trimmed by 3 bases and J by 0 bases, leaving 14 bases between them. The CDR3 contains 16 residues. The germline V gene has CDR1 SGHTA and CDR2 FQGNSA. Here the CDR3 DNA reads TGTGCCAGCAGCTTGGGCCCGAAAGAAACTAACTATGGCTACACCTTC. Its translation: CASSLGPKETNYGYTF.

The genes are TRBV19 and TRBJ2-5; tentative D call: TRBD1 (5 bases). The CDR3 runs to 13 residues. V was cut by 4 bases and J by 2 bases, with 8 bases left in between. CDR1 and CDR2 (germline): LNHDA, SQIVND (reference sequence). The DNA of the CDR3 is TGTGCCAGTAGTACTCGACAGCAAGAGACCCAGTACTTC. It specifies CASSTRQQETQYF.

The V call is TRBV5-4, the J call TRBJ2-7; D not resolved. The ends were cut back, 4 bases at V and 7 bases at J, with 9 bases in the middle. The CDR3 loop spans 11 amino acids. The V gene's germline CDR1 is SGHNT and CDR2 YYREEE (reference sequence). The CDR3 DNA is TGTGCCAGCAGCCAAAGCTCGGAGCAGTACTTC. This gives the protein CASSQSSEQYF.

This clone was seen only once. The chain carries TRBV5-1 and TRBJ1-2, with a possible D match to TRBD1 (6 bases). The length of the CDR3 is 15 residues. Per germline, CDR1 SGHRS and CDR2 YFSETQ. V lost 2 bases, J lost 4 bases, and 15 bases lay in between. The CDR3, as DNA: TGCGCCAGCAGCTTCGGGGGGCCCCTGGTCTATGGCTACACCTTC. Translating it yields CASSFGGPLVYGYTF.

This chain connects TRBV6-1 to TRBJ1-4; TRBD1 might be the D (6 bases). This CDR3 contains 15 residues. Germline V gives CDR1 MNHNS, CDR2 SASEGT. V lost 4 bases to trimming and J lost 4 bases, with 13 bases between them. The CDR3 nucleotides read TGTGCCAGCAGTGTCCAGACAGGACTTAATGAAAAACTGTTTTTT. Translating it yields CASSVQTGLNEKLFF.

The chain combines TRBV7-8 with TRBJ2-7, with 12 bases aligning to TRBD2. With V trimmed by 5 bases and J by 4 bases, 9 bases remained unmatched. The germline V gene has CDR1 SGHVS and CDR2 FQNEAQ. The CDR3 totals 16 residues. This chain's CDR3 is CASSRGSGTSGYEQYF. The DNA for the CDR3 is TGTGCCAGCAGCAGGGGGTCCGGGACTAGCGGGTACGAGCAGTACTTC.

This clone was counted a few times. The chain recombines TRBV19 with TRBJ1-5; D remains unclear. The CDR3 totals 15 residues. Germline CDR1 reads LNHDA; CDR2 reads SQIVND (reference sequence). Trimming cost V 6 bases and J 0 bases, with 12 bases left between them. The CDR3 nucleotides are TGTGCCAGTAGCGAACAGTACAATAGCAATCAGCCCCAGCATTTT. It is translated as CASSEQYNSNQPQHF.

The V gene is TRBV19, the J gene TRBJ2-5; 11 nucleotides line up with TRBD2. Germline V gene sequence: CDR1 LNHDA, CDR2 SQIVND (reference sequence). After removal of 3 bases from V and 2 bases from J, the junction contained 2 bases not matched to a gene. The CDR3 length is 15 residues. CDR3 sequence reads: CASSMRLAGQETQYF. As DNA, the CDR3 is TGTGCCAGTAGTATGAGACTAGCGGGACAAGAGACCCAGTACTTC.

The V and J genes are TRBV7-9 and TRBJ1-4; D possibly corresponds to TRBD1 (5 bases). CDR1 and CDR2 from the germline V gene are SEHNR and FQNEAQ (reference sequence). The CDR3 has 15 amino acids. With 4 bases removed from V and 1 base from J, the gap between germline ends came to 10 bases. The CDR3 sequence is CASSSPGLTNEKLFF. As DNA, the CDR3 is TGTGCCAGCAGCTCCCCGGGACTAACTAATGAAAAACTGTTTTTT.

The rearrangement links TRBV5-4 to TRBJ1-4; a possible D gene is TRBD1 (6 bases). The CDR3 totals 13 residues. CDR1 is SGHNT, CDR2 YYREEE, per germline (reference sequence). Trimming took 2 bases from V and 6 from J, leaving 8 bases between them. CDR3 coding DNA: TGTGCCAGCAGCTTTCCAGGGGATGAAAAACTGTTTTTT. It encodes CASSFPGDEKLFF.

This chain links TRBV6-5 with TRBJ2-5; TRBD2 agrees at 8 bases. The CDR3 runs 14 residues. Germline assignment: CDR1 MNHEY and CDR2 SVGAGI. J lost 5 bases, V lost 6 bases, and 8 bases had no gene match. The DNA for the CDR3 is TGTGCCAGCAGGTCAAGCGGGGGTAGCGAGACCCAGTACTTC. Translated: CASRSSGGSETQYF.

The chain uses TRBV15 and TRBJ1-6; 9 positions match TRBD1. The CDR3 runs 14 residues. Germline values: CDR1 LNHNV, CDR2 YYDKDF (reference sequence). V lost 5 bases, J lost 10 bases, and 6 bases stayed unmatched. The CDR3 spells CATSRGQGQSPLHF. DNA for the CDR3: TGTGCCACCAGCCGGGGACAGGGACAATCACCCCTCCACTTT.

The V gene is TRBV11-2, the J gene TRBJ2-5, with TRBD1 as a possible D gene (5 bases). The germline V and J ends were trimmed by 5 bases and 2 bases, with 12 bases remaining between them. CDR3 size: 14 residues. Looked up from germline, CDR1 is SGHAT and CDR2 is FQNNGV. The CDR3 loop reads CASSPTGPQETQYF. Here the CDR3 DNA reads TGTGCCAGCAGCCCTACAGGACCGCAAGAGACCCAGTACTTC.

V gene TRBV30 combines with J gene TRBJ2-2; D ambiguous. The CDR3 totals 13 residues. Germline-derived CDR1 and CDR2 are GTSNPN and SVGIG (reference sequence). Trimming stripped 0 bases from V and 4 bases from J, with 6 bases between. The CDR3 loop is CAWSVGFTGELFF. The CDR3 coding sequence is TGTGCCTGGAGTGTCGGGTTCACCGGGGAGCTGTTTTTT.